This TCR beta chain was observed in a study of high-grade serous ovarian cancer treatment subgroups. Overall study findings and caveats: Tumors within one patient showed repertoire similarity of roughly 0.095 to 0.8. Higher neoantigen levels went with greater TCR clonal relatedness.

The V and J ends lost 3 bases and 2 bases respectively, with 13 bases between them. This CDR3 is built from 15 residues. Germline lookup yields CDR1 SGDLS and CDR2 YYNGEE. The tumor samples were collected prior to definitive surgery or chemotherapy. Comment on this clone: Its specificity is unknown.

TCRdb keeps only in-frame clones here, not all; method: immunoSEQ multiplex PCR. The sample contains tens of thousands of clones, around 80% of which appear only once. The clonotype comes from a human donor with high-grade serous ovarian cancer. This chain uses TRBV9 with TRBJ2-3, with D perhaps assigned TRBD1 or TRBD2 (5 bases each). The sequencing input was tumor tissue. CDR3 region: CASSAVVGPTDTQYF. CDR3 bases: TGTGCCAGCAGCGCAGTAGTGGGACCCACAGATACGCAGTATTTT.